Following are 21 T cell receptor beta chains from one sample sequenced in a study of blood T cell repertoires in COVID-19. The protocol was immunoSEQ multiplex PCR, while the TCRdb copy is restricted to in-frame clones and leaves out a portion. The sample holds about 310,000 clones, approximately 88% seen once. Sample: PBMCs or T cells enriched from blood (not recorded which). The receptors originated from a woman aged 18-29 years who had recovered from COVID-19.

This chain uses TRBV19 with TRBJ1-5; D is undetermined. CDR1 and CDR2 from the germline V gene are LNHDA and SQIVND (reference sequence). V was pared by 0 bases and J by 5 bases, with 5 bases between. The CDR3 is 13 residues long. CDR3 amino acids: CASSIDADQPQHF. The DNA for the CDR3 is TGTGCCAGTAGTATAGATGCGGATCAGCCCCAGCATTTT.

The chain employs TRBV11-2 and TRBJ2-7, with 7 positions matching TRBD1. V lost 2 bases to trimming and J lost 5 bases; unmatched junction nucleotides: 0. Looked up from germline, CDR1 is SGHAT and CDR2 is FQNNGV. This CDR3 region has 12 residues. The CDR3 here is CASSLTGDEQYF. The CDR3 coding sequence is TGTGCCAGCAGCTTAACAGGGGACGAGCAGTACTTC.

The chain carries TRBV24-1 and TRBJ2-5; 10 bases map to TRBD1. V lost 0 bases to trimming and J lost 4 bases; unmatched junction nucleotides: 1. The CDR3 runs to 15 residues. Germline CDR1 and CDR2: KGHDR and SFDVKD. The CDR3 loop is CATSDLDRGPETQYF. Written as DNA, the CDR3 is TGTGCCACCAGTGATTTGGACAGGGGGCCAGAGACCCAGTACTTC.

The V and J genes are TRBV6-5 and TRBJ2-2; weak D call: TRBD2 (6 bases). There are 14 residues in the CDR3. Trimming took off 8 bases at V and 4 bases at J, with 14 bases between the two ends. The germline CDR1 and CDR2 sequences are MNHEY and SVGAGI. CDR3 region: CASGRLASTGELFF. In DNA, the CDR3 is TGTGCCAGCGGACGCCTAGCGAGCACCGGGGAGCTGTTTTTT.

The chain recombines TRBV5-6 with TRBJ1-2; 9 nucleotides agree with TRBD1. The CDR3 spans 16 residues. V lost 2 bases, J lost 4 bases, and 9 bases stayed unmatched. The V gene's germline CDR1 is SGHDT and CDR2 YYEEEE. The CDR3 loop is CASSFPGTGIGYGYTF. The CDR3 DNA reads as TGTGCCAGCAGCTTCCCCGGGACAGGGATAGGCTATGGCTACACCTTC.

The CDR3 loop reads CASSQAGSVGGSYNEQFF. CDR3 bases: TGCGCCAGCAGCCAAGCTGGGAGTGTGGGAGGGTCCTACAATGAGCAGTTCTTC. The chain joins TRBV4-1 to TRBJ2-1; 7 positions match TRBD2. The CDR3 length is 18 residues. The germline V gene encodes CDR1 MGHRA and CDR2 YSYEKL. Trimming removed 1 base from V and 1 base from J; junction bases left unmatched: 10.

V gene TRBV4-3 combines with J gene TRBJ1-1; possibly TRBD1 for D (5 bases). Trimming stripped 1 base from V and 5 bases from J, with 29 bases between. The CDR3 runs 20 residues. Germline CDR1 is LGHNA and CDR2 is YSLEER. CDR3 in amino acids: CASSQGEWGTRTEGGTEAFF. DNA for the CDR3: TGCGCCAGCAGCCAAGGCGAATGGGGGACCCGGACTGAAGGAGGGACTGAAGCTTTCTTT.

This clone was found a few times. The gene calls are TRBV19 and TRBJ1-3, with D perhaps matching TRBD1 (5 bases). This CDR3 has 14 amino acids. CDR1 is LNHDA and CDR2 is SQIVND in the germline V gene (reference sequence). V was shortened by 7 bases and J by 0 bases, with 10 bases between the two germline ends. The CDR3 DNA reads TGTGCCAGTACCGGACAAGTCTCTGGAAACACCATATATTTT. It specifies CASTGQVSGNTIYF.

J is TRBJ1-2 and V is TRBV12-3 or TRBV12-4, with TRBD1 identical over 7 bases. J gave up 8 bases and V 5 bases, and 8 bases lay outside the gene matches. This CDR3 contains 13 residues. The CDR3 DNA sequence: TGTGCCAGCAGTCAAAGACAGGGTTTGGGCTACACCTTC. It is translated as CASSQRQGLGYTF.

The chain carries TRBV9 and TRBJ2-2; D ambiguous. The V gene lost 2 bases and the J gene lost 1 base, with 9 bases spanning the gap. The CDR3 runs 15 residues. In germline, CDR1 is SGDLS, CDR2 YYNGEE. The DNA for the CDR3 is TGTGCCAGCAGCGTTCTAACAGAGAACACCGGGGAGCTGTTTTTT. The encoded protein is CASSVLTENTGELFF.

The CDR3 bases are TGTGCCAGGGTCCGGGACAGGGTGGGAGAGCAGTTCTTC. Translating it yields CARVRDRVGEQFF. The J gene is TRBJ2-1, the V gene TRBV21-1; the table's D call, TRBD1, was not checked against the DNA. TRBV21-1 is marked as a pseudogene. The CDR3 is made up of 13 amino acids.

This clone was seen once. This may be a read error, as it is one base from a much larger clone. Other DNA sequences from this sample encode an identical CDR3 as well. V usage is TRBV28 and J usage is TRBJ1-1, with unresolved D. CDR3 length equals 13 residues. Germline V lookup: CDR1 MDHEN, CDR2 SYDVKM. The V and J ends lost 1 base and 1 base respectively, with 4 bases between them. The CDR3 is CASSLSGNTEAFF. For the CDR3, the DNA is TGTGCCAGCAGTTTATCAGGGAACACTGAAGCTTTCTTT.

The chain joins TRBV7-2 to TRBJ1-5; 8 positions agree with TRBD1. Trimming at V came to 5 bases and at J to 5 bases, leaving 5 bases not matched to a gene. Germline V gene lookup returns CDR1 SGHTA and CDR2 FQGNSA. This CDR3 contains 14 residues. The CDR3 here is CASSRTGRDQPQHF. The CDR3 bases are TGTGCCAGCAGCCGGACAGGGCGCGATCAGCCCCAGCATTTT.

V usage is TRBV7-9 and J usage is TRBJ1-2; tentative D call: TRBD1 (5 bases). Between the trimmed V and J ends, which lost 3 bases and 8 bases, there was a span of 10 bases. The CDR3 covers 12 residues. Germline V gene sequence: CDR1 SEHNR, CDR2 FQNEAQ (reference sequence). The CDR3 is CASSFTGVGYTF. The CDR3 DNA reads TGTGCCAGCAGCTTTACGGGGGTCGGCTACACCTTC.

Only a few counts were recorded for this clone. The rearrangement joins TRBV6-2 or TRBV6-3 to TRBJ1-5; tentative D call: TRBD1 (5 bases). The V and J ends lost 0 bases and 9 bases respectively, with 21 bases between them. CDR1 is MNHEY, CDR2 SVGEGT, per germline. There are 17 residues in the CDR3. In nucleotides, the CDR3 is TGTGCCAGCAGTTACTCGACTTTTAAAAGACCAAGGGGGCCCCAGCATTTT. This gives the protein CASSYSTFKRPRGPQHF.

The chain has TRBV27 and TRBJ2-7, with unresolved D. V shed 5 bases and J shed 0 bases, with 14 bases lying between them. The CDR3 is 15 amino acids. The germline V gene encodes CDR1 MNHEY and CDR2 SMNVEV (reference sequence). As DNA, the CDR3 is TGTGCCAGCAGTCACTCCTCCGCGGCCTCCTACGAGCAGTACTTC. Its protein product is CASSHSSAASYEQYF.

This rearrangement joins TRBV5-4 to TRBJ2-7; 8 bases align to TRBD2. Germline assignment: CDR1 SGHNT and CDR2 YYREEE (reference sequence). This CDR3 has 15 residues. V lost 0 bases, J lost 0 bases, and 2 bases stayed unmatched. Here the CDR3 DNA reads TGTGCCAGCAGCTTGGCCGGGACTAGCTCCTACGAGCAGTACTTC. This encodes CASSLAGTSSYEQYF.

The chain joins TRBV28 to TRBJ1-4; maybe TRBD1 (5 bases). The CDR3 is made up of 14 amino acids. Germline CDR1 reads MDHEN; CDR2 reads SYDVKM. V shed 2 bases and J shed 4 bases, with 8 bases lying between them. CDR3 loop: CASSLEQVNEKLFF. CDR3 DNA sequence: TGTGCCAGCAGTTTAGAACAGGTTAATGAAAAACTGTTTTTT.

V usage is TRBV5-6 and J usage is TRBJ2-1; a weak D match, TRBD1 (6 bases). Germline assignment: CDR1 SGHDT and CDR2 YYEEEE. The V end lost 7 bases, the J end lost 0 bases, and 11 bases lay between the germline ends. This CDR3 is built from 14 residues. The CDR3 sequence: CASHTGSSYNEQFF. Here the CDR3 DNA reads TGTGCCAGCCATACAGGGAGCTCCTACAATGAGCAGTTCTTC.

The chain combines TRBV29-1 with TRBJ2-2; D may be TRBD1 (5 bases). V was shortened by 7 bases and J by 4 bases, with 19 bases between the two germline ends. This CDR3 has 15 amino acids. Looked up from germline, CDR1 is SQVTM and CDR2 is ANQGSEA. The CDR3 DNA reads TGCAGCGCAACGGTCGGCAGGGTCGGCACCGGGGAGCTGTTTTTT. Protein product: CSATVGRVGTGELFF.

The chain combines TRBV9 with TRBJ2-7, with 7 bases that match TRBD2. The CDR3 spans 16 residues. V lost 0 bases to trimming and J lost 0 bases; unmatched junction nucleotides: 6. Germline CDR1 and CDR2: SGDLS and YYNGEE. The CDR3 DNA sequence: TGTGCCAGCAGCGTAGACGGGGGGTCCATCTCCTACGAGCAGTACTTC. Translating it yields CASSVDGGSISYEQYF.